This entry lists 20 T cell receptor beta chains sequenced from one sample in a study of blood T cell repertoires in COVID-19. The method was immunoSEQ multiplex PCR; TCRdb's version includes in-frame clones alone and lacks a portion of them. The top ten hold roughly 10% of the sample, which has about 76,000 clones, about 92% seen once. Sequenced: peripheral blood. These TCRs come from a human donor in a cohort sampled during active COVID-19.

This chain links TRBV10-3 with TRBJ2-6, with a possible D match to TRBD2 (5 bases). Germline CDR1 reads ENHRY; CDR2 reads SYGVKD. The CDR3 extends over 15 amino acids. With 0 bases removed from V and 2 bases from J, the gap between germline ends came to 5 bases. The DNA for the CDR3 is TGTGCCATCAGTGAGTCCGGGGCTGGGGCCAACGTCCTGACTTTC. Its translation is CAISESGAGANVLTF.

The chain has TRBV11-2 and TRBJ1-5; 8 nucleotides match TRBD1. CDR1 and CDR2 (germline): SGHAT, FQNNGV. The CDR3 loop spans 15 amino acids. V shed 1 base, J shed 7 bases, and the junction held 6 bases outside the gene matches. The CDR3 DNA follows: TGTGCCAGCAGCTTAGGACAGGGGATAGGACAGCCCCAGCATTTT. It codes for CASSLGQGIGQPQHF. The full variable domain, completed using reference TRBV11-2 and TRBJ1-5, is EAGVAQSPRYKIIEKRQSVAFWCNPISGHATLYWYQQILGQGPKLLIQFQNNGVVDDSQLPKDRFSAERLKGVDSTLKIQPAKLEDSAVYLCASSLGQGIGQPQHFGDGTRLSIL.

The gene calls are TRBV9 and TRBJ2-5; TRBD1 aligns across 12 bases. This CDR3 spans 17 amino acids. Germline V gives CDR1 SGDLS, CDR2 YYNGEE. Trimming cost V 4 bases and J 4 bases; bases outside gene matches: 11. The CDR3 here is CASSSSRGQGARETQYF. The CDR3 nucleotides read TGTGCCAGCAGCTCCTCCCGGGGACAGGGGGCGCGAGAGACCCAGTACTTC.

This clone was detected only once. The CDR3 sequence is CASSRGDRETQYF. The CDR3 DNA follows: TGTGCCAGCAGCAGGGGCGATAGAGAGACCCAGTACTTC. V is TRBV7-2 and J is TRBJ2-5; D perhaps matches TRBD1 (5 bases). This CDR3 spans 13 amino acids. The V gene lost 5 bases and the J gene lost 4 bases, with 11 bases spanning the gap. CDR1 SGHTA and CDR2 FQGNSA come from the germline V gene.

The chain joins TRBV15 to TRBJ1-4; D unclear. Trimming cost V 1 base and J 3 bases, with 9 bases left between them. Germline V gives CDR1 LNHNV, CDR2 YYDKDF (reference sequence). This CDR3 contains 15 residues. This chain's CDR3 is CATSRVRVANEKLFF. The CDR3 DNA reads as TGTGCCACCAGCAGAGTGAGGGTAGCTAATGAAAAACTGTTTTTT.

The gene calls are TRBV4-2 and TRBJ1-6; D not certain. V was clipped by 4 bases and J by 5 bases, with 15 bases between them. Per the germline V gene, CDR1 is LGHNA and CDR2 is YNFKEQ. The CDR3 contains 16 residues. Written as DNA, the CDR3 is TGTGCCAGCAGCCCCCGGGAGACAATCGATAATTCACCCCTCCACTTT. Translated, it gives CASSPRETIDNSPLHF.

The gene calls are TRBV30 and TRBJ1-6; possibly TRBD1 for D (5 bases). The CDR3 extends over 13 amino acids. The V gene's germline CDR1 is GTSNPN and CDR2 SVGIG (reference sequence). Trimming removed 4 bases from V and 16 bases from J, with 20 bases in between. CDR3 nucleotide sequence: TGTGCCTGGAAGCCGGGACTCAATTCTGTTCTCCACTTT. It codes for CAWKPGLNSVLHF.

This chain links TRBV15 with TRBJ2-1, with no clear D. Germline V gives CDR1 LNHNV, CDR2 YYDKDF (reference sequence). The length of the CDR3 is 14 residues. The ends were cut back, 0 bases at V and 7 bases at J, with 10 bases in the middle. In DNA, the CDR3 is TGTGCCACCAGCAGAGATGGCCTAGGAAATGAGCAGTTCTTC. Protein sequence: CATSRDGLGNEQFF.

The rearrangement links TRBV9 to TRBJ2-7, with TRBD1 matching 7 bases. Germline V gives CDR1 SGDLS, CDR2 YYNGEE. This CDR3 is built from 16 residues. V trimming: 0 bases; J trimming: 3 bases; junction bases outside the gene matches: 9. CDR3 region: CASSVDGTGQSYEQYF. The CDR3 DNA sequence: TGTGCCAGCAGCGTAGACGGGACGGGACAGAGCTACGAGCAGTACTTC.

The chain employs TRBV19 and TRBJ1-2; TRBD1 aligns across 8 bases. CDR3 length: 14 residues. Germline V gene data show CDR1 as LNHDA and CDR2 as SQIVND (reference sequence). The J segment lost 1 base and the V segment lost 3 bases, leaving 1 base of the junction unmatched. Here the CDR3 DNA reads TGTGCCAGTAGTATGGACAGGGATAACTATGGCTACACCTTC. Its protein product is CASSMDRDNYGYTF.

The chain carries TRBV3-1 (or the pseudogene TRBV3-2) and TRBJ2-3, with a possible D match to TRBD1 (5 bases). The CDR3 spans 16 residues. Germline values: CDR1 LGHDT, CDR2 YNNKEL (reference sequence). V dropped 0 bases and J dropped 0 bases, with 10 bases sitting between them. CDR3 region: CASSQDPGRSTDTQYF. In DNA form, the CDR3 reads TGTGCCAGCAGCCAAGATCCAGGGCGGAGCACAGATACGCAGTATTTT.

The J gene is TRBJ2-1, the V gene TRBV2; 8 bases are shared with TRBD1. Germline CDR1 reads SNHLY; CDR2 reads FYNNEI. V shed 2 bases and J 6 bases; nucleotides not matched to a gene: 3. This CDR3 comprises 14 residues. In DNA, the CDR3 is TGTGCCAGCAGTGAAATTGACAGGGGCAATGAGCAGTTCTTC. Amino acid sequence: CASSEIDRGNEQFF. The whole variable domain, filled in from reference TRBV2 and TRBJ2-1, reads EPEVTQTPSHQVTQMGQEVILRCVPISNHLYFYWYRQILGQKVEFLVSFYNNEISEKSEIFDDQFSVERPDGSNFTLKIRSTKLEDSAMYFCASSEIDRGNEQFFGPGTRLTVL.

The J gene is TRBJ2-4, the V gene TRBV28; D might be TRBD1 (6 bases). This CDR3 is 15 amino acids long. Trimming pared 4 bases from V and 0 bases from J, leaving 10 bases between. Germline assignment: CDR1 MDHEN and CDR2 SYDVKM. The CDR3 nucleotides read TGTGCCAGCAGTTCCGGCAGGGGAGCCAAAAACATTCAGTACTTC. This translates into CASSSGRGAKNIQYF.

The chain combines TRBV7-2 with TRBJ2-7; TRBD1 might be the D (6 bases). The CDR3 length is 13 residues. Trimming took 3 bases from V and 2 from J, leaving 8 bases between them. Germline CDR1 is SGHTA and CDR2 is FQGNSA. CDR3 coding DNA: TGTGCCAGCAGCTTCGGGACAACCTACGAGCAGTACTTC. It translates to CASSFGTTYEQYF.

This clone was counted only a few times. The chain employs TRBV6-5 and TRBJ1-2; D perhaps matches TRBD1 (5 bases). Trimming pared 5 bases from V and 8 bases from J, leaving 18 bases between. The length of the CDR3 is 14 residues. Germline V gives CDR1 MNHEY, CDR2 SVGAGI. The CDR3 loop is CASSTGGLPSGYTF. Written as DNA, the CDR3 is TGTGCCAGCAGTACGGGGGGTCTTCCGTCGGGCTACACCTTC.

V usage is TRBV10-3 and J usage is TRBJ2-7; D is perhaps TRBD2 (5 bases). This CDR3 comprises 13 residues. From germline, CDR1 is ENHRY and CDR2 SYGVKD. Trimming left V 6 bases short and J 6 bases short, with 15 bases between. The CDR3: CAISQSGLAEQYF. CDR3 nucleotide sequence: TGTGCCATCAGCCAATCCGGCCTAGCCGAGCAGTACTTC.

The chain recombines TRBV6-2 or TRBV6-3 with TRBJ2-3; 8 bases are a match to TRBD1. CDR3 size: 16 residues. The J segment lost 6 bases and the V segment lost 2 bases, leaving 10 bases of the junction unmatched. Germline V gene sequence: CDR1 MNHEY, CDR2 SVGEGT. DNA for the CDR3: TGTGCCAGCAGTTACGTTCAGGGGGCCGGCGGGGATACGCAGTATTTT. Its protein product is CASSYVQGAGGDTQYF.

The chain employs TRBV28 and TRBJ2-1; 9 nucleotides line up with TRBD2. The CDR3 loop spans 17 amino acids. Per the germline V gene, CDR1 is MDHEN and CDR2 is SYDVKM. Unmatched junction bases numbered 19, after V lost 1 base and J lost 15 bases. CDR3 amino acids: CASSLYSAGVAGVGLFF. CDR3 nucleotides: TGTGCCAGCAGTTTATATTCCGCAGGGGTAGCGGGAGTGGGTCTGTTCTTC.

This chain joins TRBV28 and TRBJ2-5, with TRBD1 matching over 8 bases. The trim removed 4 bases at V and 5 bases at J, leaving 9 bases unmatched. The CDR3 is 15 residues long. Germline-derived CDR1 and CDR2 are MDHEN and SYDVKM. The DNA for the CDR3 is TGTGCCAGCAGTTCTCCTCCGACAGGGGCGGAGACCCAGTACTTC. This gives the protein CASSSPPTGAETQYF.

This clone showed up just once. The chain links TRBV29-1 to TRBJ2-1, with TRBD2 matching over 10 bases. The J segment lost 5 bases and the V segment lost 2 bases, leaving 3 bases of the junction unmatched. This CDR3 has 14 residues. CDR1 and CDR2 (germline): SQVTM, ANQGSEA. The CDR3 loop reads CSVEKLAGNNEQFF. The CDR3 coding sequence is TGCAGCGTTGAAAAACTAGCGGGAAACAATGAGCAGTTCTTC.